These 8 T cell receptor beta chains came from one sample sequenced in a study of blood T cell repertoires in COVID-19. Repertoires were generated with immunoSEQ multiplex PCR, while TCRdb's copy carries only in-frame clones and drops some. The sample lists 150,000 to 190,000 clones, approximately 73% seen once, with more than 3.5% in the top ten. The sequenced material came from peripheral blood. These receptors all come from a woman of 80 years or more with acute or convalescent COVID-19.

This rearrangement joins TRBV4-3 to TRBJ2-7; possible D gene TRBD2, 6 bases. Trimming left V 0 bases short and J 3 bases short, with 12 bases between. The CDR3 is 15 amino acids. Germline V gives CDR1 LGHNA, CDR2 YSLEER. The CDR3 protein is CASSQEGGAVYEQYF. The DNA of the CDR3 is TGCGCCAGCAGCCAAGAGGGCGGGGCTGTCTACGAGCAGTACTTC.

The chain recombines TRBV3-1 (or the pseudogene TRBV3-2) with TRBJ2-5; TRBD1 matches at 7 bases. Looked up from germline, CDR1 is LGHDT and CDR2 is YNNKEL (reference sequence). CDR3 length: 17 residues. Trimming removed 3 bases from V and 2 bases from J; junction bases left unmatched: 12. CDR3 in amino acids: CASSHTGQAPPQETQYF. The CDR3 DNA reads TGTGCCAGCAGCCATACAGGACAGGCGCCCCCACAAGAGACCCAGTACTTC.

CDR3 amino acids: CASSSAGTGGSSNQPQHF. CDR3 DNA sequence: TGTGCCAGCAGCTCCGCCGGGACAGGGGGCTCAAGCAATCAGCCCCAGCATTTT. This rearrangement joins TRBV7-2 to TRBJ1-5, with 12 bases identical to TRBD1. Germline CDR1 is SGHTA and CDR2 is FQGNSA. The ends lost 4 bases at V and 1 base at J; junction bases unmatched: 8. This CDR3 has 18 amino acids.

The V gene is TRBV11-3, the J gene TRBJ2-2; 13 nucleotides align to TRBD2. The CDR3 runs 16 residues. Germline trimming cut 1 base from V and 4 bases from J; bases unmatched to any gene: 0. Germline values: CDR1 SGHNT, CDR2 YENEEA. CDR3 coding DNA: TGTGCCAGCAGCTTAGGGACTAGCGGGAGCACCGGGGAGCTGTTTTTT. This translates into CASSLGTSGSTGELFF.

V is TRBV2 and J is TRBJ1-2; no reliable D call. The CDR3 consists of 13 residues. Trimming cost V 7 bases and J 8 bases, with 17 bases left between them. Looked up from germline, CDR1 is SNHLY and CDR2 is FYNNEI. In nucleotides, the CDR3 is TGTGCCAGCATTCCCTCCATCGGTAAGGGCTACACCTTC. Its protein is CASIPSIGKGYTF.

The V and J genes are TRBV30 and TRBJ2-7; D gene ambiguous. CDR3 length equals 10 residues. CDR1 and CDR2 from the germline V gene are GTSNPN and SVGIG (reference sequence). V lost 5 bases, J lost 4 bases, and 6 bases lay in between. CDR3 DNA sequence: TGTGCCTGGGGAACTTACGAGCAGTACTTC. Protein sequence: CAWGTYEQYF. Full variable domain (outside the CDR3, taken from reference TRBV30 and TRBJ2-7): SQTIHQWPATLVQPVGSPLSLECTVEGTSNPNLYWYRQAAGRGLQLLFYSVGIGQISSEVPQNLSASRPQDRQFILSSKKLLLSDSGFYLCAWGTYEQYFGPGTRLTVT.

This rearrangement joins TRBV5-6 to TRBJ2-1, with 7 bases identical to TRBD2. Per the germline V gene, CDR1 is SGHDT and CDR2 is YYEEEE. With 3 bases clipped from V and 10 bases from J, the junction kept 4 bases outside the gene matches. The CDR3 sequence is 12 residues long. The DNA of the CDR3 is TGTGCCAGCAGCTATCAGCGGGGCGAGCAGTTCTTC. Protein: CASSYQRGEQFF.

CDR3 sequence (DNA): TGTGCCAGCAGTAGGACTAGCGGAAACAGGAATGAGCAGTTCTTC. This gives the protein CASSRTSGNRNEQFF. The J gene is TRBJ2-1, the V gene TRBV6-5; 10 positions match TRBD2. The CDR3 is made up of 15 amino acids. After removal of 5 bases from V and 7 bases from J, the junction contained 8 bases not matched to a gene. Germline values: CDR1 MNHEY, CDR2 SVGAGI.